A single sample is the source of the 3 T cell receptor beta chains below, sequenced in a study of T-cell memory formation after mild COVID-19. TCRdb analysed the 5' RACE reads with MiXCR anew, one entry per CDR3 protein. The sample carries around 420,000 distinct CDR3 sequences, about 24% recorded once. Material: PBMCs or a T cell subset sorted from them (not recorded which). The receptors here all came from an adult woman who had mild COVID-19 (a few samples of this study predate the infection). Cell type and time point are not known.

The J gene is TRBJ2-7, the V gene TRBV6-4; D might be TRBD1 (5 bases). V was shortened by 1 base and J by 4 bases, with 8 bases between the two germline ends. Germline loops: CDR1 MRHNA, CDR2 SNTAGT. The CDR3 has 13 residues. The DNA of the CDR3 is TGTGCCAGCAGTGACTGGGGCGAGTACGAGCAGTACTTC. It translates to CASSDWGEYEQYF.

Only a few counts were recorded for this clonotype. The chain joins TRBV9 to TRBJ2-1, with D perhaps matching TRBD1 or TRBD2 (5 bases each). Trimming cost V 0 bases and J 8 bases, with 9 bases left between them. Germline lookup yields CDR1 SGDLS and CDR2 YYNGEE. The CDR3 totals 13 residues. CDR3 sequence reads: CASSVDQGDEQFF. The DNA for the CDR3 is TGTGCCAGCAGCGTAGACCAGGGAGATGAGCAGTTCTTC.

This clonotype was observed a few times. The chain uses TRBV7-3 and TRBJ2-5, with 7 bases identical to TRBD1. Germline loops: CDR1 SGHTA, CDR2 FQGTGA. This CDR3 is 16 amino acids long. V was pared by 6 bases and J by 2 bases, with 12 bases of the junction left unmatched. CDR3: CASRQLQGLAQETQYF. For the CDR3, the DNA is TGTGCCAGCAGACAGCTACAGGGGTTGGCTCAAGAGACCCAGTACTTC.